This T cell receptor (beta chain) is drawn from a study of technical replicates of blood from a handful of donors. The assay was immunoSEQ multiplex PCR, and TCRdb's table has in-frame clones only and misses some. The data hold more than 90,000 clones, with roughly 96% observed a single time. CDR1 is SEHNR, CDR2 FQNEAQ, per germline (reference sequence). The CDR3 is 18 residues long. V lost 5 bases and J 0 bases, leaving 20 bases between the germline ends. Sequenced: T cells isolated from PBMCs. V is TRBV7-9 and J is TRBJ1-5; tentatively, D is TRBD1 (6 bases). This TCR derives from a human donor in good health. For the CDR3, the DNA is TGTGCCAGCAGCCCCGATCCGGGACAAACGTATAGCAATCAGCCCCAGCATTTT. Amino acid sequence: CASSPDPGQTYSNQPQHF.